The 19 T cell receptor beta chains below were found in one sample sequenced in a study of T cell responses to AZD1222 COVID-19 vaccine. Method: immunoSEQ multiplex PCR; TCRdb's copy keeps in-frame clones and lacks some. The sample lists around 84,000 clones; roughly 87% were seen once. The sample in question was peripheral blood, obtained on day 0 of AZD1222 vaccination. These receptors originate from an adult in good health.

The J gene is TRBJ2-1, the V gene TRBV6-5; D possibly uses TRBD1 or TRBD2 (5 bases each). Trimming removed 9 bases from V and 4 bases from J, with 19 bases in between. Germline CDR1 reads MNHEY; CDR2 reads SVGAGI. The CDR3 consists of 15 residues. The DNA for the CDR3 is TGTGCCAGTATTAAACCGGGACCACCTTACAATGAGCAGTTCTTC. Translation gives CASIKPGPPYNEQFF.

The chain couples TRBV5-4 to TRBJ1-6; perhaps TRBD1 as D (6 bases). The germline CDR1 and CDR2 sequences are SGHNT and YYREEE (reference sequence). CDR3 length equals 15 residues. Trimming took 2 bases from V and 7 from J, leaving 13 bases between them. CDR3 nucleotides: TGTGCCAGCAGCTTACCCGACAGGCTCAATTCACCCCTCCACTTT. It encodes CASSLPDRLNSPLHF. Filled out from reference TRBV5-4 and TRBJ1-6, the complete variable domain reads ETGVTQSPTHLIKTRGQQVTLRCSSQSGHNTVSWYQQALGQGPQFIFQYYREEENGRGNFPPRFSGLQFPNYSSELNVNALELDDSALYLCASSLPDRLNSPLHFGNGTRLTVT.

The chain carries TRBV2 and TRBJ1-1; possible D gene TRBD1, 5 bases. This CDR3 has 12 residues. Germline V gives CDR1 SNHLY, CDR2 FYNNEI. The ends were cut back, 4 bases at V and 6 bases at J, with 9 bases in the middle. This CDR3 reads CASSARGSEAFF. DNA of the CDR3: TGTGCCAGCAGTGCTAGGGGTTCTGAAGCTTTCTTT.

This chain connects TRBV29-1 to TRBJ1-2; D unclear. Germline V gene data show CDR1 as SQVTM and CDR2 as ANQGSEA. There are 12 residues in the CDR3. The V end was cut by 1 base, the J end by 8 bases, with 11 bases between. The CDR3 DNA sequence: TGCAGCGTTGAAGGGCAGCTGTGGGGCTACACCTTC. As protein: CSVEGQLWGYTF.

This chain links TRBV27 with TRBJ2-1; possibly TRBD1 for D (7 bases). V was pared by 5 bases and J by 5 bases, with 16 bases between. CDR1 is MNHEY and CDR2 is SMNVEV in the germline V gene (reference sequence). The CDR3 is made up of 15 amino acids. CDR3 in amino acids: CASSRQGGIHNEQFF. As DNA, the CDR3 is TGTGCCAGCAGTCGGCAGGGGGGAATACACAATGAGCAGTTCTTC.

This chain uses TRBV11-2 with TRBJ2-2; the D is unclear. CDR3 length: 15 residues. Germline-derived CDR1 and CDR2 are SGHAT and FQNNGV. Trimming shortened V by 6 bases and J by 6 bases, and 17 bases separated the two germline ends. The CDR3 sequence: CASSSTLGSPGELFF. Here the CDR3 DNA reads TGTGCCAGCAGTTCAACCCTTGGGTCTCCCGGGGAGCTGTTTTTT.

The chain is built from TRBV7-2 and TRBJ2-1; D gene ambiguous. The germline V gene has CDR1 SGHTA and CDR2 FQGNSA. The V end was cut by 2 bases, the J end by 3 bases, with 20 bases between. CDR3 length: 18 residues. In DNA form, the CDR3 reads TGTGCCAGCAGCTTAAGGGCGTACGAGCCCTTCTTCTACAATGAGCAGTTCTTC. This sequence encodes CASSLRAYEPFFYNEQFF. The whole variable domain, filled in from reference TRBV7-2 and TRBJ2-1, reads GAGVSQSPSNKVTEKGKDVELRCDPISGHTALYWYRQSLGQGLEFLIYFQGNSAPDKSGLPSDRFSAERTGGSVSTLTIQRTQQEDSAVYLCASSLRAYEPFFYNEQFFGPGTRLTVL.

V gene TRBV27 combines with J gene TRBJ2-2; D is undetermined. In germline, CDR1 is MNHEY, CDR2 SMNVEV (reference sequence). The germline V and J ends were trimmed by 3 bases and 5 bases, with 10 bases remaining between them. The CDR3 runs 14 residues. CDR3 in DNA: TGTGCCAGCAGTTTCGGAGCGTTGACCGGGGAGCTGTTTTTT. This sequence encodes CASSFGALTGELFF.

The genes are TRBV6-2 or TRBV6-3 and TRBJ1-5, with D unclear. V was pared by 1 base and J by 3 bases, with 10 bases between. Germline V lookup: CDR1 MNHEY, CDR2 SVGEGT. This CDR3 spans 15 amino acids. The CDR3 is CASSYLIGNNQPQHF. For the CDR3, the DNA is TGTGCCAGCAGTTACTTGATTGGGAACAATCAGCCCCAGCATTTT.

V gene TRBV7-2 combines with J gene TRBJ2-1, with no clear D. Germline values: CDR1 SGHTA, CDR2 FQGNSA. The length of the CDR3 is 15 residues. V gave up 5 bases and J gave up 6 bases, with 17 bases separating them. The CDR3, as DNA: TGTGCCAGCAGCCTCTTGGCTATAGCAAGCAATGAGCAGTTCTTC. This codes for CASSLLAIASNEQFF.

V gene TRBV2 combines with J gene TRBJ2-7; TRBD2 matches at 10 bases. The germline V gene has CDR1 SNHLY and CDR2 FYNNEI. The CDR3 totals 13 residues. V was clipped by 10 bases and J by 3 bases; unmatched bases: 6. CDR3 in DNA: TGTGCCACCGCGACTAGCGGGTACTACGAGCAGTACTTC. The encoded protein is CATATSGYYEQYF.

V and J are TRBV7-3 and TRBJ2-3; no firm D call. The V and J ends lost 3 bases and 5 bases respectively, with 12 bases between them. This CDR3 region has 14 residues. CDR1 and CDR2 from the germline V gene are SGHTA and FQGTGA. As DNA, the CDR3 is TGTGCCAGCAGCTTCGGAGACGCCAAAGATACGCAGTATTTT. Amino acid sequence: CASSFGDAKDTQYF.

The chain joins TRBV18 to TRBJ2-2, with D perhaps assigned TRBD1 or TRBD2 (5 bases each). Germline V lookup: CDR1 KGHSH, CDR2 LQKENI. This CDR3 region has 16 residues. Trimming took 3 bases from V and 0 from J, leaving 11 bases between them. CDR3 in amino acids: CASSPGDPSNTGELFF. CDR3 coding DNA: TGTGCCAGCTCACCGGGGGATCCTTCGAACACCGGGGAGCTGTTTTTT.

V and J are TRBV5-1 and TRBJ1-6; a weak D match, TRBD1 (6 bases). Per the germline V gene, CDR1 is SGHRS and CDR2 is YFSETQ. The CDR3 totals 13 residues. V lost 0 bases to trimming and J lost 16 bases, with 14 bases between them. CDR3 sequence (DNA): TGCGCCAGCAGCTTGGAGGGCATGACAGGACTCCACTTT. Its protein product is CASSLEGMTGLHF.

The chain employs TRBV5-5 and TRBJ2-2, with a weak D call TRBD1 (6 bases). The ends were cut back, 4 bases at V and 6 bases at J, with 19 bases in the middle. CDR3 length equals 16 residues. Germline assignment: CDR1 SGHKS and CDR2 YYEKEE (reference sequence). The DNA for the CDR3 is TGTGCCAGCAGCCCCTTTTTCGGGTCAGGGGCCGGGGAGCTGTTTTTT. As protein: CASSPFFGSGAGELFF.

CDR3 nucleotides: TGTGCCATCAGTGGTGTAGCTGGAAACACCATATATTTT. This gives the protein CAISGVAGNTIYF. This rearrangement joins TRBV10-3 to TRBJ1-3, with D unresolved. The CDR3 contains 13 residues. The germline V gene has CDR1 ENHRY and CDR2 SYGVKD. Trimming cost V 4 bases and J 2 bases, with 6 bases left between them.

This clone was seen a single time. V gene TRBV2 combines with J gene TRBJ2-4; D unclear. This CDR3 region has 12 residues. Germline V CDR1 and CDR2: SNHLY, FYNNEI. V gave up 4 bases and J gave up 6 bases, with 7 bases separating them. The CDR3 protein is CASSARTNIQYF. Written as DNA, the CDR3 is TGTGCCAGCAGTGCCCGCACAAACATTCAGTACTTC.

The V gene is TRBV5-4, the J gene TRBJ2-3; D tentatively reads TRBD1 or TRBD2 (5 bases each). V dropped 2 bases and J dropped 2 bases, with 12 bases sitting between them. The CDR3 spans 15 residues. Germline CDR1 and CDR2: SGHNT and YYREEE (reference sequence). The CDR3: CASSFGTTITDTQYF. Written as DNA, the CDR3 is TGTGCCAGCAGCTTCGGGACGACGATCACAGATACGCAGTATTTT.

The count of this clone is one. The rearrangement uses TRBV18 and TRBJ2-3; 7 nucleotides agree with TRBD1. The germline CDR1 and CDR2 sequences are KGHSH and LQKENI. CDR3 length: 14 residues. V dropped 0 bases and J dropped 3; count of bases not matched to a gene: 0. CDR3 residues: CASSPPRGTDTQYF. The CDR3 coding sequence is TGTGCCAGCTCACCACCCAGGGGGACAGATACGCAGTATTTT.